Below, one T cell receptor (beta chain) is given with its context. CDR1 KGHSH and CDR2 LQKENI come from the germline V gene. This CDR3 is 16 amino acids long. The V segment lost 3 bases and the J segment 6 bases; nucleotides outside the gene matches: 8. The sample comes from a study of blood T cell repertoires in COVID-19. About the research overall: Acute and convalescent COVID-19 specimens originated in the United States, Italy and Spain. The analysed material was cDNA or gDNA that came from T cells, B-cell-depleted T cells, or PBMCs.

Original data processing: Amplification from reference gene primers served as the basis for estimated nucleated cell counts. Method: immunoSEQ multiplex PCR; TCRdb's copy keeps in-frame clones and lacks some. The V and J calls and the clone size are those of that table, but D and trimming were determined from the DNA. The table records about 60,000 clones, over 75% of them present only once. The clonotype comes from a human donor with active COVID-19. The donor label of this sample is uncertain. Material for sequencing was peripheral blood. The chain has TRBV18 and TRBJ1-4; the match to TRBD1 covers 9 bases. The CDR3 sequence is CASSPFKGQGYEKLFF. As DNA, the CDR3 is TGTGCCAGCTCACCTTTTAAGGGACAGGGATATGAAAAACTGTTTTTT.